The 8 T cell receptor beta chains below were found in one sample sequenced in a study of shared clonotypes between healthy human individuals. Using immunoSEQ multiplex PCR, the repertoire was profiled, and TCRdb retains in-frame clones only, with some absent. This sample has some 1,100,000 clones, with approximately 80% found just once. The sample taken for sequencing was memory CD4+ T cells from PBMCs. Subset defined: CD45RA-negative fraction. The receptors were sampled from a man younger than 35 in good health. Some clones in this sample may be carry-over from other donors' samples.

On this clone itself: Other DNA sequences in this sample translate to the same CDR3. The rearrangement links TRBV7-6 to TRBJ2-5; 12 nucleotides align to TRBD2. The CDR3 extends over 15 amino acids. The junction had 6 bases not matched to a gene; V was cut back by 5 bases and J by 5 bases. From germline, CDR1 is SGHVS and CDR2 FNYEAQ. The CDR3 nucleotides read TGTGCCAGCAGCCTGGGACTAGCGGGTGGTGAGACCCAGTACTTC. Protein: CASSLGLAGGETQYF.

The rearrangement joins TRBV5-4 to TRBJ2-3; D is unresolved. Germline-derived CDR1 and CDR2 are SGHNT and YYREEE (reference sequence). CDR3 length equals 13 residues. V was cut by 4 bases and J by 0 bases, with 6 bases left in between. This chain's CDR3 is CASSQDSTDTQYF. CDR3 in DNA: TGTGCCAGCAGCCAGGACAGCACAGATACGCAGTATTTT.

This chain joins TRBV28 and TRBJ1-5; 9 bases align to TRBD1. The ends lost 3 bases at V and 5 bases at J; junction bases unmatched: 2. Germline V gene lookup returns CDR1 MDHEN and CDR2 SYDVKM. This CDR3 region has 14 residues. CDR3 sequence: CASSFGTGYQPQHF. DNA of the CDR3: TGTGCCAGCAGTTTCGGGACAGGGTATCAGCCCCAGCATTTT.

The genes are TRBV27 and TRBJ1-2; possible D gene TRBD1, 6 bases. Trimming left V 6 bases short and J 2 bases short, with 19 bases between. The CDR3 loop spans 16 amino acids. The germline V gene has CDR1 MNHEY and CDR2 SMNVEV (reference sequence). As DNA, the CDR3 is TGTGCCAGCAGGCCTACGTGGGACACTCCGAACTATGGCTACACCTTC. Its protein product is CASRPTWDTPNYGYTF.

The chain combines TRBV5-1 with TRBJ2-3; 13 bases match TRBD2. CDR1 and CDR2 (germline): SGHRS, YFSETQ. The CDR3 runs to 16 residues. J lost 2 bases, V lost 3 bases, and 3 bases had no gene match. The CDR3: CASSSGLAGPTDTQYF. The CDR3 DNA is TGCGCCAGCAGCTCGGGACTAGCGGGGCCCACAGATACGCAGTATTTT.

The gene calls are TRBV7-2 and TRBJ2-3; tentative D call: TRBD1 (5 bases). The CDR3 has 15 amino acids. Per germline, CDR1 SGHTA and CDR2 FQGNSA. Deletions cut 8 bases from V and 1 base from J, with 16 bases between. CDR3 sequence (DNA): TGTGCCAGCGCCCCGTGGGGCGGAGGCACAGATACGCAGTATTTT. It translates to CASAPWGGGTDTQYF.

The gene calls are TRBV4-1 and TRBJ1-1, with unresolved D. Germline lookup yields CDR1 MGHRA and CDR2 YSYEKL. V gave up 2 bases and J gave up 5 bases, with 6 bases separating them. CDR3 size: 12 residues. CDR3 residues: CASSQMSTEAFF. CDR3 DNA sequence: TGCGCCAGCAGCCAAATGTCTACTGAAGCTTTCTTT.

The gene calls are TRBV30 and TRBJ1-5; TRBD1 is a possible D gene (5 bases). V shed 1 base and J shed 4 bases, with 11 bases lying between them. CDR3 length equals 14 residues. Germline lookup yields CDR1 GTSNPN and CDR2 SVGIG (reference sequence). CDR3 loop: CAWSELAGNQPQHF. The DNA for the CDR3 is TGTGCCTGGAGTGAGCTGGCAGGGAATCAGCCCCAGCATTTT.